This TCR beta chain was retrieved from a study of blood T cell repertoires in COVID-19. Study context: Sites in the United States, Italy and Spain provided acute and convalescent COVID-19 samples. T cells, B-cell-depleted T cells, or PBMCs provided the cDNA or gDNA that served as material.

J was trimmed by 5 bases and V by 5 bases; bases with no gene match: 6. Germline V lookup: CDR1 SGHVS, CDR2 FNYEAQ. The CDR3 runs 16 residues. Per the original methods: Using reference gene primer amplification, nucleated cell counts were estimated. Libraries were prepared by immunoSEQ multiplex PCR; TCRdb keeps only in-frame clonotypes and omits some of them. V, J and clone size derive from that table, while D and trimming were established from the DNA sequence. The data show hundreds of thousands of clones, about 80% seen once. The rearrangement links TRBV7-6 to TRBJ2-1; 13 bases map to TRBD2. This sequence was found in a woman aged 40 to 55 with active or convalescent COVID-19. Sequences were obtained from peripheral blood. CDR3 DNA: TGTGCCAGCAGCCCCGGACTAGCGGGAGCCAACAATGAGCAGTTCTTC. As protein: CASSPGLAGANNEQFF.